The present T cell receptor (beta chain) was sequenced within a study of blood T cell repertoires in COVID-19 (TCRdb year 2020). About the study as a whole: Samples from collaborators originated in the United States, Italy and Spain and spanned both the acute and convalescent phases of COVID-19. The material from the prospective study consisted of cDNA or gDNA derived from T cells, B-cell-depleted T cells, or PBMCs. The dataset comprised deeply sampled blood TCRbeta repertoires from subjects exposed to, actively infected with, or recovered from COVID-19. A freely available public database, intended as a resource for researchers studying the immune response to SARS-CoV-2, is where the repertoires were released. The samples were drawn from the first 160 participants of the ongoing ImmuneRACE study and from roughly 1,300 subjects provided by 6 global collaborators. A de-identified subject ID, COVID-19 status, age in years and sex were almost always included in the sample metadata. Where HLA class I and class II types were available, the types were taken from metadata supplied by the sample provider, not from assay-based typing.

To note about this clone: Its antigen is not yet known. No clone much larger than this one lies a single base away; base qualities are absent.

The germline V gene sets CDR1 to SGHVS and CDR2 to FQNEAQ. V loses 5 bases, J loses 3 bases, and the germline ends lie 6 bases apart. The CDR3 starts with the cysteine, ends with the phenylalanine, and has 12 residues. The retained sequence is limited to the CDR3, 36 bases, with the frame set at the first base. Whole blood was collected in K2EDTA tubes by collaborating institutions according to the institutions' own protocols. For TCRbeta analysis, collaborators shipped samples as frozen whole blood, isolated PBMCs, or DNA extracted from either of those sample types. Findings and caveats that apply to the study as a whole: The amount of clinical and demographic metadata varied by source and participant and was provided uncurated.

TCRbeta CDR3 regions were amplified from genomic DNA by means of the immunoSEQ Assay, a bias-controlled multiplex PCR. The study's processing was this. The number of nucleated cells in each sample was estimated from the amplification of reference gene primers within the assay. To quantify the absolute abundance of each unique TCRbeta CDR3 rearrangement, sequence reads were collapsed and filtered. For each sample, productive Simpson clonality was calculated as the square root of Simpson's diversity index over productive rearrangements. TCRdb mirrors the immuneACCESS table, restricted to in-frame sequences. Some clones are absent from its copies; in checked studies, under half trace to an unresolved V gene, and the reason for the others is unknown. V and J calls and clone size are copied from that table; D and trimming were computed from the DNA. The sample table records 90,000 to 120,000 clones; 89% of these occur just once. Clones ranked in the top ten supply 4.5% to 6% of the sample.

The TCR comes from a man aged 35-49 years with active or convalescent COVID-19. The chain is assembled from TRBV7-8 and TRBJ2-3; too little of a D gene remains to name it. The sequencing sample was made of peripheral blood. In nucleotide form, the sequence is TGTGCCAGCAGCCCAATTACAGATACGCAGTATTTT. Its protein is CASSPITDTQYF.